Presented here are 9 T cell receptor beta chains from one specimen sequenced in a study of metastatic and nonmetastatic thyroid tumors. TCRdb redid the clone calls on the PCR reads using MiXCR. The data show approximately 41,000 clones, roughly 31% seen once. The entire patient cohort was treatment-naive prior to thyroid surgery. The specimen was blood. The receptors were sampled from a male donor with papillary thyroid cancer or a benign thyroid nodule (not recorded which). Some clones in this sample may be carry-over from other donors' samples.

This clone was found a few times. CDR3 loop: CASTPRKEDVKPYGYTF. The CDR3 DNA is TGTGCCAGCACCCCTAGAAAAGAGGACGTAAAGCCCTATGGCTACACCTTC. The chain joins TRBV9 to TRBJ1-2; no clear D. The CDR3 loop spans 17 amino acids. CDR1 is SGDLS, CDR2 YYNGEE, per germline. V shed 6 bases and J shed 4 bases, with 25 bases lying between them.

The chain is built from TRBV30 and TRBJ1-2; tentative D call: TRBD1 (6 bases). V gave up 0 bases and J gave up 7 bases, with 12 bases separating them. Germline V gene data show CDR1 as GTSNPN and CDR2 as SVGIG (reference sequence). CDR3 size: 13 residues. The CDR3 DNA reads TGTGCCTGGAGTGTTAGACAGGAAGTTGGCTACACCTTC. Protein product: CAWSVRQEVGYTF.

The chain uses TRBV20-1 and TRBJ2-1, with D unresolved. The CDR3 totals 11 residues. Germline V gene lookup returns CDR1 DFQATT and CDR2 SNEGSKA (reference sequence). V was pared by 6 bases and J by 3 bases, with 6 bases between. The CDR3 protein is CSARDYNEQFF. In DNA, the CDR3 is TGCAGTGCCCGCGACTACAATGAGCAGTTCTTC.

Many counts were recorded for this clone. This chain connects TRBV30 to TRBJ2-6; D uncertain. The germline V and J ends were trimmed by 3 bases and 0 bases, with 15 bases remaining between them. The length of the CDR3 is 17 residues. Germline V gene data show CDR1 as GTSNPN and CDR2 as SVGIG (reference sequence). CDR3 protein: CAWSAVTLFSGANVLTF. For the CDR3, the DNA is TGTGCCTGGAGCGCGGTCACCTTGTTCTCTGGGGCCAACGTCCTGACTTTC. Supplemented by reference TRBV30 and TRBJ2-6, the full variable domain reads SQTIHQWPATLVQPVGSPLSLECTVEGTSNPNLYWYRQAAGRGLQLLFYSVGIGQISSEVPQNLSASRPQDRQFILSSKKLLLSDSGFYLCAWSAVTLFSGANVLTFGAGSRLTVL.

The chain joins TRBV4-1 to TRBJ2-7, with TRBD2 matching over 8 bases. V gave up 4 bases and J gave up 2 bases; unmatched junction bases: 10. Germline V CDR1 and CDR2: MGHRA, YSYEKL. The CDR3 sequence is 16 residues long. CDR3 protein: CASSPTSGHGAYEQYF. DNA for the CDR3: TGCGCCAGCAGCCCTACTAGCGGCCACGGAGCCTACGAGCAGTACTTC.

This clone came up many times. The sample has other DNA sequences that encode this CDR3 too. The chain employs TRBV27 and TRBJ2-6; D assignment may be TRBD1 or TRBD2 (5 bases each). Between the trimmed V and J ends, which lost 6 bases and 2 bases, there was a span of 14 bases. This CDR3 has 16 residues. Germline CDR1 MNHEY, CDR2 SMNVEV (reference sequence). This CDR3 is CASSLLPGPGANVLTF. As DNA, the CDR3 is TGTGCCAGCAGCTTACTCCCGGGGCCTGGGGCCAACGTCCTGACTTTC.

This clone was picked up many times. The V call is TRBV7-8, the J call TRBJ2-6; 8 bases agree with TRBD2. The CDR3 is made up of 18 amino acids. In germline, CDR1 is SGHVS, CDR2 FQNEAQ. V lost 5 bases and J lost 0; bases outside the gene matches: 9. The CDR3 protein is CASSLPPRGGSGANVLTF. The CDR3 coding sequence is TGTGCCAGCAGCCTCCCGCCTCGGGGGGGCTCTGGGGCCAACGTCCTGACTTTC.

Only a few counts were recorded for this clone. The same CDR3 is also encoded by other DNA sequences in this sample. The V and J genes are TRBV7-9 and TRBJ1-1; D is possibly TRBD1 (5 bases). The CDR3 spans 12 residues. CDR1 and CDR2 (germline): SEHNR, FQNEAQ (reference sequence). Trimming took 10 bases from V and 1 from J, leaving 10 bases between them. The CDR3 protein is CANSQGNTEAFF. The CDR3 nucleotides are TGTGCCAACAGTCAGGGGAACACTGAAGCTTTCTTT. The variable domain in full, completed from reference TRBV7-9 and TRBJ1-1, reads DTGVSQNPRHKITKRGQNVTFRCDPISEHNRLYWYRQTLGQGPEFLTYFQNEAQLEKSRLLSDRFSAERPKGSFSTLEIQRTEQGDSAMYLCANSQGNTEAFFGQGTRLTVV.

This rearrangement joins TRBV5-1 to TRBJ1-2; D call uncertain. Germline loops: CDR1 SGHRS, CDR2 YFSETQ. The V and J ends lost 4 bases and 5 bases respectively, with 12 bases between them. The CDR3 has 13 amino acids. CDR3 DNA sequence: TGCGCCAGCAGCGCCTCAGTGACGTATGGCTACACCTTC. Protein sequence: CASSASVTYGYTF.